Below are 3 T cell receptor beta chains sequenced from a single sample in a study of blood T cell repertoires in COVID-19. The data were produced by immunoSEQ multiplex PCR, yet TCRdb's version contains in-frame clones alone and is incomplete. The sample has a few hundred thousand clones; 85% to 90% are singletons. Sequenced input: PBMCs or T cells enriched from blood (not recorded which). The receptors were gathered from a woman between 50 and 59 years old who had recovered from COVID-19.

This chain links TRBV12-3 or TRBV12-4 with TRBJ1-2; 8 nucleotides agree with TRBD1. The trim removed 5 bases at V and 8 bases at J, leaving 7 bases unmatched. This CDR3 spans 13 amino acids. In DNA, the CDR3 is TGTGCCAGCAGTCTCGGACAGGGAAGGGGCTACACCTTC. Translation gives CASSLGQGRGYTF.

The rearrangement uses TRBV5-4 and TRBJ1-2; the D is unclear. This CDR3 has 12 amino acids. Trimming left V 6 bases short and J 2 bases short, with 8 bases between. Looked up from germline, CDR1 is SGHNT and CDR2 is YYREEE (reference sequence). CDR3 DNA: TGTGCCAGCACCCTCCCGAACTATGGCTACACCTTC. This codes for CASTLPNYGYTF.

This clone was counted a few times. The V gene is TRBV30, the J gene TRBJ1-1; D uncertain. The germline V and J ends were trimmed by 2 bases and 7 bases, with 8 bases remaining between them. Per the germline V gene, CDR1 is GTSNPN and CDR2 is SVGIG (reference sequence). CDR3 size: 11 residues. Written as DNA, the CDR3 is TGTGCCTGGAGTACGGGGTTTGAAGCTTTCTTT. Amino acids: CAWSTGFEAFF.